The 6 T cell receptor beta chains presented below share a single source sample, sequenced in a study of T cell responses to AZD1222 COVID-19 vaccine. TCRdb keeps only in-frame clones here, not all; method: immunoSEQ multiplex PCR. This repertoire shows under 150,000 clones, around 85% found once; its top ten account for 2.4%. The sample in question was peripheral blood, obtained on day 0 of AZD1222 vaccination. The receptors were gathered from an adult in good health.

The V and J genes are TRBV28 and TRBJ1-5; D is ambiguous. Germline V gives CDR1 MDHEN, CDR2 SYDVKM. The CDR3 runs to 14 residues. With 10 bases removed from V and 6 bases from J, the gap between germline ends came to 19 bases. The CDR3: CATASRAAFQPQHF. The CDR3 DNA reads as TGTGCCACCGCTTCCCGGGCAGCCTTTCAGCCCCAGCATTTT.

The V gene is TRBV9, the J gene TRBJ1-1; 8 bases match TRBD1. CDR1 and CDR2 (germline): SGDLS, YYNGEE. This CDR3 comprises 15 residues. V shed 6 bases, J shed 5 bases, and the junction held 12 bases outside the gene matches. The CDR3, as DNA: TGTGCCAGCACCCGCTACGGACAGGGAGGGACTGAAGCTTTCTTT. Translating it yields CASTRYGQGGTEAFF.

The table lists this clone with a few counts. CDR3 residues: CASSERAALTQYF. The CDR3 region has the DNA TGTGCCAGCAGTGAAAGGGCTGCCCTTACGCAGTATTTT. J is TRBJ2-3 and V is TRBV6-1; no clear D gene. V gave up 2 bases and J gave up 8 bases, with 11 bases separating them. The CDR3 loop spans 13 amino acids. The germline gives CDR1 MNHNS, CDR2 SASEGT.

This chain links TRBV5-1 with TRBJ2-1; 9 positions agree with TRBD2. V shed 3 bases and J 4 bases; nucleotides not matched to a gene: 5. This CDR3 has 15 residues. Germline CDR1 is SGHRS and CDR2 is YFSETQ. CDR3 in amino acids: CASSYSGSVYNEQFF. CDR3 nucleotide sequence: TGCGCCAGCAGCTATAGCGGGAGCGTTTACAATGAGCAGTTCTTC.

CDR3 protein: CAWSNARAGELFF. DNA of the CDR3: TGTGCCTGGAGCAATGCTCGCGCCGGGGAGCTGTTTTTT. This chain connects TRBV30 to TRBJ2-2; D unclear. V was shortened by 3 bases and J by 6 bases, with 11 bases between the two germline ends. In germline, CDR1 is GTSNPN, CDR2 SVGIG (reference sequence). The CDR3 sequence is 13 residues long.

The chain is built from TRBV6-6 and TRBJ2-5, with a weak D call TRBD2 (5 bases). Trimming removed 0 bases at V and 5 bases at J, with 13 bases between. The V gene's germline CDR1 is MNHNY and CDR2 SVGAGI (reference sequence). The length of the CDR3 is 15 residues. This CDR3 reads CASSYSILRGETQYF. CDR3 DNA: TGTGCCAGCAGTTACTCGATACTGCGCGGGGAGACCCAGTACTTC.